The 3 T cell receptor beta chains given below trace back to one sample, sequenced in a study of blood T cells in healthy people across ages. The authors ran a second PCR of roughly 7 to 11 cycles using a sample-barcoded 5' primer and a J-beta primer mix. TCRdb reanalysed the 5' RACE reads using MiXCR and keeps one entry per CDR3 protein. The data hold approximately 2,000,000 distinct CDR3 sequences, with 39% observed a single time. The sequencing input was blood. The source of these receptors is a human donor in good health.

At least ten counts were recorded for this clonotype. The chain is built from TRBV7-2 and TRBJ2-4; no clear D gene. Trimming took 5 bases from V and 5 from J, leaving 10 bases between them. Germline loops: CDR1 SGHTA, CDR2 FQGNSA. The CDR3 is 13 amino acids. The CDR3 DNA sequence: TGTGCCAGCAGCCCCACTGGACAAAACATTCAGTACTTC. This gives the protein CASSPTGQNIQYF.

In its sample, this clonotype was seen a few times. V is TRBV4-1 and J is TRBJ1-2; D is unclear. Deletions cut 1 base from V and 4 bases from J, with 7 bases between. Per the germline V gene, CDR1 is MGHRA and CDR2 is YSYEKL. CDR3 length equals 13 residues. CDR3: CASSQVGIYGYTF. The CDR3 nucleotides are TGCGCCAGCAGCCAAGTAGGGATCTATGGCTACACCTTC.

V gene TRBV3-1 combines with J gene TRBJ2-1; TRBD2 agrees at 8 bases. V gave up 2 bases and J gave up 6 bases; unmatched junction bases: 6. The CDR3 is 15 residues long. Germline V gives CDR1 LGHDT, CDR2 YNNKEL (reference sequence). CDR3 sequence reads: CASSQITGGGNEQFF. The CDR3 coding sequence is TGTGCCAGCAGCCAAATTACGGGAGGGGGCAATGAGCAGTTCTTC.